These 21 T cell receptor beta chains were all obtained from the same sample, sequenced in a study of OX40 agonist ivuxolimab in advanced cancers. Generated by immunoSEQ multiplex PCR, the TCRdb table keeps only in-frame clones and is missing some. The sample holds around 58,000 clones, more than 75% seen once. The material was CD4+ or CD8+ T cells sorted from blood, obtained in a trial of the OX40 agonist ivuxolimab. The source of these receptors is an adult with an advanced solid tumor such as melanoma, head and neck, liver or kidney cancer.

V is TRBV18 and J is TRBJ2-5, with 7 bases aligning to TRBD1. The V and J ends lost 3 bases and 5 bases, in that order; junction bases with no gene match: 9. CDR3 size: 15 residues. CDR1 and CDR2 from the germline V gene are KGHSH and LQKENI. In nucleotides, the CDR3 is TGTGCCAGCTCACCGCAGGACAGGTTCGTGGAGACCCAGTACTTC. Protein product: CASSPQDRFVETQYF.

J is TRBJ2-3 and V is TRBV7-9; D ambiguous. The CDR3 consists of 13 residues. The germline V gene encodes CDR1 SEHNR and CDR2 FQNEAQ (reference sequence). Deletions cut 6 bases from V and 4 bases from J, with 11 bases between. The CDR3, as DNA: TGTGCCAGCAGGCTAGGGTGGGCAGATACGCAGTATTTT. Translation: CASRLGWADTQYF.

The rearrangement joins TRBV7-8 to TRBJ1-4; D is undetermined. The ends were cut back, 0 bases at V and 7 bases at J, with 9 bases in the middle. CDR1 is SGHVS and CDR2 is FQNEAQ in the germline V gene. This CDR3 has 14 residues. The CDR3 protein is CASSLAVTGEKLFF. The CDR3 DNA sequence: TGTGCCAGCAGCTTAGCGGTGACCGGTGAAAAACTGTTTTTT.

The chain links TRBV27 to TRBJ1-2, with D perhaps matching TRBD1 (5 bases). Trimming pared 3 bases from V and 3 bases from J, leaving 11 bases between. The CDR3 loop spans 14 amino acids. Germline V gives CDR1 MNHEY, CDR2 SMNVEV (reference sequence). The CDR3 DNA follows: TGTGCCAGCAGTTTGTCACAGGCGGACTATGGCTACACCTTC. This codes for CASSLSQADYGYTF.

The chain uses TRBV27 and TRBJ1-5; 8 positions match TRBD1. This CDR3 is built from 14 residues. The trim removed 6 bases at V and 6 bases at J, leaving 7 bases unmatched. Germline lookup yields CDR1 MNHEY and CDR2 SMNVEV (reference sequence). The CDR3 bases are TGTGCCAGCAGCGGAGGACAGGGAGTTCAGCCCCAGCATTTT. Amino acid sequence: CASSGGQGVQPQHF.

This rearrangement joins TRBV13 to TRBJ1-2; D call uncertain. The CDR3 runs 13 residues. V lost 3 bases and J 1 base, leaving 6 bases between the germline ends. Germline lookup yields CDR1 PRHDT and CDR2 FYEKMQ (reference sequence). The CDR3 reads CASSFESNYGYTF. The CDR3 bases are TGTGCCAGCAGCTTTGAGAGTAACTATGGCTACACCTTC.

The rearrangement joins TRBV4-2 to TRBJ2-5; 9 bases are a match to TRBD2. Looked up from germline, CDR1 is LGHNA and CDR2 is YNFKEQ. Trimming took 0 bases from V and 2 from J; bases not matched to a gene: 10. This CDR3 contains 18 residues. The CDR3 is CASSQDFSGGNLQETQYF. In DNA form, the CDR3 reads TGTGCCAGCAGCCAAGATTTTAGCGGGGGAAATCTTCAAGAGACCCAGTACTTC.

J is TRBJ1-1 and V is TRBV19; unclear D gene. The CDR3 is made up of 11 amino acids. V lost 9 bases and J lost 4, with 9 bases in between. From germline, CDR1 is LNHDA and CDR2 SQIVND (reference sequence). The CDR3 reads CASHDTTEAFF. The CDR3 nucleotides read TGTGCCAGCCACGACACCACTGAAGCTTTCTTT.

This chain uses TRBV4-2 with TRBJ1-5; D remains ambiguous. Germline assignment: CDR1 LGHNA and CDR2 YNFKEQ. There are 13 residues in the CDR3. Trimming took 5 bases from V and 5 from J, leaving 10 bases between them. This CDR3 is CASSEALHQPQHF. The CDR3, as DNA: TGTGCCAGCAGCGAGGCACTCCATCAGCCCCAGCATTTT.

The rearrangement links TRBV4-1 to TRBJ1-2, with TRBD1 matching over 9 bases. The germline CDR1 and CDR2 sequences are MGHRA and YSYEKL. This CDR3 comprises 14 residues. The V and J ends lost 4 bases and 6 bases, in that order; junction bases with no gene match: 6. The CDR3: CASSRTGGANGYTF. CDR3 coding DNA: TGCGCCAGCAGCCGAACAGGGGGCGCGAATGGCTACACCTTC.

CDR3 DNA: TGTGCCAGTAGCGAAGACAATGAGCAGTTCTTC. This codes for CASSEDNEQFF. The genes are TRBV19 and TRBJ2-1; D remains unclear. The V end was cut by 6 bases, the J end by 5 bases, with 5 bases between. Germline-derived CDR1 and CDR2 are LNHDA and SQIVND (reference sequence). The CDR3 sequence is 11 residues long. The variable domain in full, with the rest retrieved from reference TRBV19 and TRBJ2-1, is DGGITQSPKYLFRKEGQNVTLSCEQNLNHDAMYWYRQDPGQGLRLIYYSQIVNDFQKGDIAEGYSVSREKKESFPLTVTSAQKNPTAFYLCASSEDNEQFFGPGTRLTVL.

V is TRBV10-1 and J is TRBJ2-2, with D perhaps matching TRBD1 (5 bases). V was pared by 8 bases and J by 2 bases, with 9 bases between. Germline V gives CDR1 WNHNN, CDR2 SYGVQD (reference sequence). This CDR3 has 13 amino acids. The CDR3 nucleotides are TGCGCCAGCCGTAGGGGTAACACCGGGGAGCTGTTTTTT. It specifies CASRRGNTGELFF.

Written as DNA, the CDR3 is TGCGCCAGCAGTATTCCGGACAGGGCCTACGAGCAGTACTTC. Translated, it gives CASSIPDRAYEQYF. This chain connects TRBV5-1 to TRBJ2-7, with 8 bases identical to TRBD1. This CDR3 is 14 amino acids long. Looked up from germline, CDR1 is SGHRS and CDR2 is YFSETQ. V was clipped by 5 bases and J by 2 bases; unmatched bases: 6.

There are a few counts of this clone. The rearrangement uses TRBV11-2 and TRBJ1-1; weak D call: TRBD1 (5 bases). The V gene's germline CDR1 is SGHAT and CDR2 FQNNGV. The CDR3 length is 13 residues. V gave up 3 bases and J gave up 1 base, with 6 bases separating them. The CDR3 loop reads CASSLTENTEAFF. CDR3 in DNA: TGTGCCAGCAGCTTGACAGAGAACACTGAAGCTTTCTTT.

The chain uses TRBV14 and TRBJ1-4, with 8 positions matching TRBD1. CDR1 is SGHDN, CDR2 FVKESK, per germline. The CDR3 runs to 15 residues. J gave up 7 bases and V 6 bases, and 10 bases lay outside the gene matches. CDR3 amino acids: CASSEPDRGAEKLFF. The CDR3, as DNA: TGTGCCAGCAGTGAACCTGACAGGGGAGCTGAAAAACTGTTTTTT.

This clone came up once. This rearrangement joins TRBV7-9 to TRBJ1-1, with a weak D call TRBD1 (6 bases). The germline V gene encodes CDR1 SEHNR and CDR2 FQNEAQ (reference sequence). This CDR3 contains 13 residues. V shed 1 base and J shed 6 bases, with 9 bases lying between them. CDR3 DNA: TGTGCCAGCAGCTTAGAGAGGGGGTCTGAAGCTTTCTTT. It translates to CASSLERGSEAFF.

The V and J genes are TRBV4-1 and TRBJ1-1; possibly TRBD1 for D (5 bases). CDR3 length: 14 residues. Trimming took 4 bases from V and 4 from J, leaving 13 bases between them. CDR1 is MGHRA and CDR2 is YSYEKL in the germline V gene. This CDR3 reads CASSRGTVGTEAFF. For the CDR3, the DNA is TGCGCCAGCAGCCGGGGGACGGTTGGCACTGAAGCTTTCTTT.

V is TRBV27 and J is TRBJ2-7, with D maybe TRBD2 (6 bases). The CDR3 length is 14 residues. The germline V and J ends were trimmed by 4 bases and 3 bases, with 13 bases remaining between them. Per the germline V gene, CDR1 is MNHEY and CDR2 is SMNVEV (reference sequence). The CDR3, as DNA: TGTGCCAGCAGTTCCCGGGGGAATGGCTACGAGCAGTACTTC. Protein sequence: CASSSRGNGYEQYF.

V and J are TRBV19 and TRBJ2-1; 7 bases match TRBD1. Germline-derived CDR1 and CDR2 are LNHDA and SQIVND (reference sequence). The J segment lost 8 bases and the V segment lost 6 bases, leaving 7 bases of the junction unmatched. The CDR3 spans 13 residues. The CDR3 is CASRRQGVHEQFF. In DNA, the CDR3 is TGTGCCAGTAGGAGACAGGGAGTTCATGAGCAGTTCTTC. Drawing the rest from reference TRBV19 and TRBJ2-1, the complete variable domain is DGGITQSPKYLFRKEGQNVTLSCEQNLNHDAMYWYRQDPGQGLRLIYYSQIVNDFQKGDIAEGYSVSREKKESFPLTVTSAQKNPTAFYLCASRRQGVHEQFFGPGTRLTVL.

A single count supports this clone. This chain uses TRBV4-3 with TRBJ1-1; D call uncertain. The CDR3 is 14 amino acids. The germline gives CDR1 LGHNA, CDR2 YSLEER. V lost 1 base, J lost 3 bases, and 9 bases lay in between. The CDR3 loop reads CASSQGPRDTEAFF. In DNA form, the CDR3 reads TGCGCCAGCAGCCAAGGGCCGAGGGACACTGAAGCTTTCTTT.

The gene calls are TRBV27 and TRBJ2-2, with D hard to call. The V gene lost 3 bases and the J gene lost 2 bases, with 1 base spanning the gap. The CDR3 has 12 residues. The V gene's germline CDR1 is MNHEY and CDR2 SMNVEV (reference sequence). The DNA of the CDR3 is TGTGCCAGCAGTTTTAACACCGGGGAGCTGTTTTTT. Its translation: CASSFNTGELFF.